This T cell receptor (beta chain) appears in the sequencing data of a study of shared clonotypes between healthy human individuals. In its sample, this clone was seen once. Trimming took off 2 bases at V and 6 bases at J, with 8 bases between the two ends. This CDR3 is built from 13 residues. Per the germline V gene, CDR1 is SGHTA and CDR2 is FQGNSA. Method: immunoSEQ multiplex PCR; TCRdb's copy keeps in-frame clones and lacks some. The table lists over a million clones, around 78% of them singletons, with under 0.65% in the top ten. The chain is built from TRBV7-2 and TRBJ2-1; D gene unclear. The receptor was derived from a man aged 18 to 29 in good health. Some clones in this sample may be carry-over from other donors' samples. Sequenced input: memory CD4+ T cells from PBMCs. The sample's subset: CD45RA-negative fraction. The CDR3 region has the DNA TGTGCCAGCAGCTTACGGCTATTCAATGAGCAGTTCTTC. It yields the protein CASSLRLFNEQFF.